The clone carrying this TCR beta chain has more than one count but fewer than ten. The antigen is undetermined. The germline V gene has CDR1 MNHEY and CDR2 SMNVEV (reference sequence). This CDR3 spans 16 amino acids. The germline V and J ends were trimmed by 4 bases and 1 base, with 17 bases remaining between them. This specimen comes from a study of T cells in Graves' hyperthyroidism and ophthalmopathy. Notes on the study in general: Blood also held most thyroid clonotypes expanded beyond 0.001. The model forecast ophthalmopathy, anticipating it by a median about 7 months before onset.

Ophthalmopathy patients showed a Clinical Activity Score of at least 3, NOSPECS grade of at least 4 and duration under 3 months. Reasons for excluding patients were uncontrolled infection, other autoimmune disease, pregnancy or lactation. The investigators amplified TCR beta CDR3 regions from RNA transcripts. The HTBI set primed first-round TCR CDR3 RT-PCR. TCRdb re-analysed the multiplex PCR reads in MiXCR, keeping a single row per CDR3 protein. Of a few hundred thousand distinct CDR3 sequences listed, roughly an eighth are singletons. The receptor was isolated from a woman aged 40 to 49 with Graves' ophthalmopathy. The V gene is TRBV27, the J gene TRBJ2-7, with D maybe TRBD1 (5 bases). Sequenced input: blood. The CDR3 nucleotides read TGTGCCAGCAGTTCCCCCAGGGTCTTAAGATCCTACGAGCAGTACTTC. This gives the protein CASSSPRVLRSYEQYF.